The rows below give T cell receptor beta chains drawn from one sample of a study of shared clonotypes between healthy human individuals. Clones were read by immunoSEQ multiplex PCR, and TCRdb kept only the in-frame ones, dropping some. The table has fewer than 700,000 clones, about 95% seen once. The sample was naive CD8+ T cells sorted from blood. These receptors originate from a woman in her twenties or thirties in good health. CDR3s include the opening cysteine and the closing phenylalanine or tryptophan. The order of the fields is clone size, J gene, D gene, V gene, CDR3 protein, CDR3 DNA. The D gene is left open where the match is weak. Size tells how often a clone was seen (once, few, many) or the class of an expanded clone, and some rows leave it out.

>-|TRBJ2-3|-|TRBV2
CASLPLGASETDTQYF
TGTGCCAGCCTCCCCCTGGGGGCTAGCGAGACAGATACGCAGTATTTT
>once|TRBJ2-7|TRBD2|TRBV13
CASRPTGTSPEQYF
TGTGCCAGCAGACCAACCGGGACTAGCCCCGAGCAGTACTTC
>-|TRBJ2-1|-|TRBV29-1
CSVELVNEQFF
TGCAGCGTTGAGCTCGTCAATGAGCAGTTCTTC
>-|TRBJ2-1|-|TRBV28
CASSLLGGWEQFF
TGTGCCAGCAGTTTACTGGGAGGCTGGGAGCAGTTCTTC
>-|TRBJ2-7|-|TRBV12-1
CASSPGTSESSYEQYF
TGTGCCAGCAGCCCGGGGACTAGCGAGAGCTCCTACGAGCAGTACTTC
>-|TRBJ1-5|TRBD1|TRBV28
CASSLGQGRNQPQHF
TGTGCCAGCAGTTTAGGACAGGGTAGGAATCAGCCCCAGCATTTT
>-|TRBJ2-3|TRBD2|TRBV27
CASGLAEVEWYF
TGTGCCAGCGGACTAGCGGAGGTTGAGTGGTATTTT
>-|TRBJ1-6|-|TRBV27
CASSLGPGVYNSPLHF
TGTGCCAGCAGTTTGGGGCCGGGGGTATATAATTCACCCCTCCACTTT
>-|TRBJ2-7|-|TRBV7-9
CASSPFGDGYEQYF
TGTGCCAGCAGCCCCTTCGGGGACGGCTACGAGCAGTACTTC
>-|TRBJ2-1|TRBD2|TRBV5-1
CASSLKGLAVHAYYNEQFF
TGCGCCAGCAGCTTGAAGGGACTAGCGGTACATGCTTACTACAATGAGCAGTTCTTC
>-|TRBJ1-1|TRBD1|TRBV9
CASSGTGAEAFF
TGTGCCAGCAGCGGAACAGGGGCTGAAGCTTTCTTT
>-|TRBJ2-7|-|TRBV9
CASSVGQGNTYEQYF
TGTGCCAGCAGCGTAGGTCAGGGGAATACCTACGAGCAGTACTTC
>once|TRBJ2-3|-|TRBV30
CAWSWQTDTQYF
TGTGCCTGGAGCTGGCAGACAGATACGCAGTATTTT
>-|TRBJ2-3|-|TRBV5-1
CASSAGLSQRADTQYF
TGCGCCAGCAGCGCCGGGTTGTCACAGAGGGCAGATACGCAGTATTTT
>-|TRBJ2-3|TRBD2|TRBV5-1
CASSVNSGTATDTQYF
TGCGCCAGCAGCGTCAATAGCGGGACGGCGACAGATACGCAGTATTTT
>-|TRBJ2-1|-|TRBV28
CASSAGGQSRNEQFF
TGTGCCAGCAGTGCCGGGGGGCAATCCCGCAATGAGCAGTTCTTC
>-|TRBJ1-3|-|TRBV14
CASSQGVGLSGNTIYF
TGTGCCAGCAGCCAAGGGGTGGGACTCTCTGGAAACACCATATATTTT
>-|TRBJ2-5|TRBD2|TRBV27
CASSQTSGSQETQYF
TGTGCCAGCAGTCAAACTAGCGGGAGTCAAGAGACCCAGTACTTC
>-|TRBJ2-1|TRBD2|TRBV28
CASSPSPGRDEQFF
TGTGCCAGCAGCCCCAGTCCAGGGAGGGATGAGCAGTTCTTC
>-|TRBJ2-7|TRBD1|TRBV10-3
CAIKERQGSIYEQYF
TGTGCCATTAAAGAAAGACAGGGGTCTATCTACGAGCAGTACTTC
>once|TRBJ2-1|-|TRBV10-3
CAISESGGYEQFF
TGTGCCATCAGTGAGTCGGGCGGTTATGAGCAGTTCTTC
>-|TRBJ2-1|-|TRBV10-3
CAISDSSSYNEQFF
TGTGCCATCAGTGACTCGAGCTCCTACAATGAGCAGTTCTTC
>-|TRBJ2-5|-|TRBV13
CASSFRGGETQYF
TGTGCCAGCAGCTTCCGTGGAGGAGAGACCCAGTACTTC
>-|TRBJ2-5|-|TRBV29-1
CSVAFGGLETQYF
TGCAGCGTTGCTTTTGGGGGCTTAGAGACCCAGTACTTC
>-|TRBJ2-1|-|TRBV28
CASSTAHQRSSYNEQFF
TGTGCCAGCAGTACAGCCCATCAGAGGAGCTCCTACAATGAGCAGTTCTTC
>-|TRBJ2-3|TRBD2|TRBV5-1
CASSPRTSGSRADTQYF
TGCGCCAGCAGCCCGCGGACTAGCGGGAGTAGGGCAGATACGCAGTATTTT